This T cell receptor beta chain was identified in a study of siplizumab effects on memory and regulatory T cells. Clones were sequenced by immunoSEQ multiplex PCR, and TCRdb holds only the in-frame ones, with some missing. Of under 95,000 clones in the sample, over 85% are singletons; the top ten hold roughly 0.29%. The CDR3 contains 13 residues. The germline gives CDR1 SGHNT, CDR2 YENEEA. The V gene lost 4 bases and the J gene lost 4 bases, with 7 bases spanning the gap. This rearrangement joins TRBV11-3 to TRBJ1-4; D remains ambiguous. What was sequenced was non-Treg CD4+ T cells sorted from blood. This receptor was obtained from a human donor in good health. Written as DNA, the CDR3 is TGTGCCAGCAGCTCCGGGGTTAATGAAAAACTGTTTTTT. Its protein is CASSSGVNEKLFF.